This T cell receptor beta chain was found in a study of T cells in Graves' hyperthyroidism and ophthalmopathy. Looking at the study overall: Specimen type is peripheral blood, collected at initial diagnosis prior to any treatment.

This clonotype was observed many times. The germline gives CDR1 LGHDT, CDR2 YNNKEL (reference sequence). There are 15 residues in the CDR3. The junction had 4 bases not matched to a gene; V was cut back by 1 base and J by 2 bases. TCR beta CDR3 regions were amplified from RNA transcripts. TCR CDR3 regions were first amplified by RT-PCR with HTBI primers. TCRdb redid the calling of the multiplex PCR reads with MiXCR, one entry per CDR3 protein. The table records approximately 600,000 distinct CDR3 sequences, about 14% of them present only once. The receptor comes from a woman aged 25 to 39 with Graves' hyperthyroidism that later progressed to Graves' ophthalmopathy. The source material was blood. The chain employs TRBV3-1 and TRBJ2-5; 7 nucleotides agree with TRBD1. The CDR3 DNA reads as TGTGCCAGCAGCCAAGGGACAGGCCGGCAAGAGACCCAGTACTTC. It encodes CASSQGTGRQETQYF.